Below are 30 T cell receptor beta chains sequenced from a single sample in a study of blood T cell repertoires in COVID-19. Assay used: immunoSEQ multiplex PCR; TCRdb lists only in-frame clones, some missing. In the table there are under 75,000 clones, 70% to 90% of which are singletons. Material: peripheral blood. The receptors were sampled from a man in his forties or fifties with active COVID-19.

The chain employs TRBV3-1 (or the pseudogene TRBV3-2) and TRBJ2-2, with D perhaps TRBD2 (5 bases). The germline CDR1 and CDR2 sequences are LGHDT and YNNKEL (reference sequence). The ends were cut back, 1 base at V and 5 bases at J, with 8 bases in the middle. The CDR3 runs to 14 residues. The CDR3 loop is CASSQATRTGELFF. As DNA, the CDR3 is TGTGCCAGCAGCCAAGCCACTAGAACCGGGGAGCTGTTTTTT.

The chain joins TRBV2 to TRBJ1-6, with D tentatively TRBD1 (5 bases). Germline CDR1 and CDR2: SNHLY and FYNNEI. This CDR3 has 15 amino acids. Between the trimmed V and J ends, which lost 4 bases and 10 bases, there was a span of 17 bases. The CDR3 bases are TGTGCCAGCAGTGTAACCAGGGATAGGACCTCACCCCTCCACTTT. This translates into CASSVTRDRTSPLHF.

The chain employs TRBV6-2 or TRBV6-3 and TRBJ1-1, with TRBD1 matching 9 bases. Germline CDR1 reads MNHEY; CDR2 reads SVGEGT. The CDR3 runs to 16 residues. Trimming cost V 3 bases and J 3 bases; bases outside gene matches: 8. The CDR3 is CASSYGRQGVDTEAFF. The CDR3 DNA sequence: TGTGCCAGCAGTTATGGGAGACAGGGGGTTGACACTGAAGCTTTCTTT.

The chain links TRBV12-5 to TRBJ2-1, with D possibly matching TRBD2 (7 bases). The CDR3 spans 11 residues. V shed 8 bases and J shed 9 bases, with 11 bases lying between them. From germline, CDR1 is LGHNT and CDR2 FRNRAP. CDR3 region: CASRGAFEQFF. The CDR3 DNA reads TGTGCTAGTCGGGGGGCTTTTGAGCAGTTCTTC.

V usage is TRBV7-2 and J usage is TRBJ2-1; D uncertain. The ends were cut back, 5 bases at V and 7 bases at J, with 9 bases in the middle. The CDR3 has 12 residues. CDR1 is SGHTA and CDR2 is FQGNSA in the germline V gene. The CDR3 DNA follows: TGTGCCAGCAGCCCCGTCCTTAATGAGCAGTTCTTC. It encodes CASSPVLNEQFF.

V usage is TRBV10-3 and J usage is TRBJ1-2; a weak D match, TRBD1 (5 bases). V was trimmed by 3 bases and J by 3 bases, leaving 14 bases between them. The germline V gene has CDR1 ENHRY and CDR2 SYGVKD. The CDR3 runs 15 residues. In nucleotides, the CDR3 is TGTGCCATCAGTGAAACCGGGGGTCCCTACTATGGCTACACCTTC. Amino acids: CAISETGGPYYGYTF.

The chain uses TRBV5-1 and TRBJ2-5; 8 bases match TRBD1. Losses at the gene ends were 1 base for V and 5 bases for J; bases not matched to a gene: 7. The CDR3 covers 15 residues. CDR1 SGHRS and CDR2 YFSETQ come from the germline V gene. CDR3 region: CASSLTQGGTETQYF. Written as DNA, the CDR3 is TGCGCCAGCAGCTTGACACAGGGGGGTACTGAGACCCAGTACTTC.

The rearrangement links TRBV9 to TRBJ2-1; the D is unclear. The CDR3 extends over 13 amino acids. Germline CDR1 and CDR2: SGDLS and YYNGEE. The V and J ends lost 4 bases and 0 bases respectively, with 5 bases between them. The DNA of the CDR3 is TGTGCCAGCAGCCCCGGCTCCTACAATGAGCAGTTCTTC. It yields the protein CASSPGSYNEQFF. The whole variable domain, remainder taken from reference TRBV9 and TRBJ2-1, is DSGVTQTPKHLITATGQRVTLRCSPRSGDLSVYWYQQSLDQGLQFLIQYYNGEERAKGNILERFSAQQFPDLHSELNLSSLELGDSALYFCASSPGSYNEQFFGPGTRLTVL.

CDR3 amino acids: CASSPGLAGGPKKYIQYF. In DNA form, the CDR3 reads TGTGCCAGCAGCCCGGGACTAGCGGGGGGGCCGAAGAAGTACATTCAGTACTTC. This chain links TRBV14 with TRBJ2-4; 16 nucleotides line up with TRBD2. In germline, CDR1 is SGHDN, CDR2 FVKESK. The CDR3 is 18 residues long. J gave up 8 bases and V 4 bases, and 11 bases lay outside the gene matches.

V and J are TRBV18 and TRBJ1-3; a weak D match, TRBD1 (5 bases). The germline V gene has CDR1 KGHSH and CDR2 LQKENI. The CDR3 extends over 15 amino acids. Trimming removed 3 bases at V and 3 bases at J, with 12 bases between. The CDR3 region is CASSPRATGGNTIYF. CDR3 in DNA: TGTGCCAGCTCACCCAGGGCTACGGGTGGAAACACCATATATTTT.

The gene calls are TRBV7-2 and TRBJ1-1; 7 bases agree with TRBD1. Unmatched junction bases numbered 12, after V lost 5 bases and J lost 3 bases. CDR1 and CDR2 (germline): SGHTA, FQGNSA. The CDR3 is 16 amino acids. CDR3 amino acids: CASSPYRDRAYTEAFF. Here the CDR3 DNA reads TGTGCCAGCAGCCCTTACCGGGACAGAGCATACACTGAAGCTTTCTTT.

The genes are TRBV9 and TRBJ1-4; D possibly corresponds to TRBD1 (6 bases). The CDR3 consists of 15 residues. CDR1 SGDLS and CDR2 YYNGEE come from the germline V gene. V was clipped by 0 bases and J by 7 bases, with 13 bases between them. The CDR3 sequence is CASSVGPGAREKLFF. The DNA for the CDR3 is TGTGCCAGCAGCGTAGGGCCAGGGGCTCGTGAAAAACTGTTTTTT.

The CDR3 is CASSHRTGNNYGYTF. DNA for the CDR3: TGTGCCAGCAGCCACCGGACAGGAAATAACTATGGCTACACCTTC. The chain has TRBV3-1 (or the pseudogene TRBV3-2) and TRBJ1-2; 7 bases match TRBD1. Per the germline V gene, CDR1 is LGHDT and CDR2 is YNNKEL (reference sequence). Germline trimming cut 3 bases from V and 1 base from J; bases unmatched to any gene: 5. The CDR3 is made up of 15 amino acids.

The chain couples TRBV27 to TRBJ2-7; 9 bases align to TRBD1. Trimming at V came to 4 bases and at J to 4 bases, leaving 2 bases not matched to a gene. CDR1 is MNHEY and CDR2 is SMNVEV in the germline V gene (reference sequence). This CDR3 contains 13 residues. The CDR3 is CASSWGQGYEQYF. As DNA, the CDR3 is TGTGCCAGCAGTTGGGGACAGGGATACGAGCAGTACTTC.

The chain carries TRBV5-1 and TRBJ2-7, with a tentative D call TRBD1 (6 bases). The length of the CDR3 is 14 residues. V was shortened by 4 bases and J by 0 bases, with 11 bases between the two germline ends. Germline CDR1 SGHRS, CDR2 YFSETQ. CDR3 residues: CASSRRGGSYEQYF. In DNA, the CDR3 is TGCGCCAGCAGCCGTCGAGGGGGCTCCTACGAGCAGTACTTC.

V is TRBV9 and J is TRBJ2-2; 9 bases are shared with TRBD2. The CDR3 sequence is 15 residues long. V was clipped by 0 bases and J by 5 bases; unmatched bases: 2. Per germline, CDR1 SGDLS and CDR2 YYNGEE. The CDR3 sequence is CASSVGLAGTGELFF. In DNA form, the CDR3 reads TGTGCCAGCAGCGTAGGGCTAGCGGGGACCGGGGAGCTGTTTTTT.

The V call is TRBV10-3, the J call TRBJ2-3; 15 bases are shared with TRBD2. CDR3 length: 17 amino acids. CDR1 ENHRY and CDR2 SYGVKD come from the germline V gene. With V trimmed by 8 bases and J by 4 bases, 10 bases remained unmatched. The CDR3: CAIRPGLAGGIADTQYF. CDR3 coding DNA: TGTGCCATCCGGCCGGGACTAGCGGGGGGAATTGCAGATACGCAGTATTTT.

CDR3 coding DNA: TGTGCCAGCAGTTCCTTGCAGGGGACTGGAAACACCATATATTTT. It yields the protein CASSSLQGTGNTIYF. The chain couples TRBV6-6 to TRBJ1-3; D possibly corresponds to TRBD1 (6 bases). The CDR3 covers 15 residues. V lost 4 bases and J 2 bases, leaving 12 bases between the germline ends. Germline V gene data show CDR1 as MNHNY and CDR2 as SVGAGI (reference sequence).

The chain recombines TRBV5-1 with TRBJ2-7, with D maybe TRBD1 (5 bases). Germline-derived CDR1 and CDR2 are SGHRS and YFSETQ. This CDR3 spans 14 amino acids. The germline V and J ends were trimmed by 4 bases and 2 bases, with 13 bases remaining between them. The chain's CDR3 is CASSLYPGTYEQYF. DNA of the CDR3: TGCGCCAGCAGCCTTTATCCAGGGACCTACGAGCAGTACTTC.

The chain recombines TRBV5-1 with TRBJ1-1; 10 bases are shared with TRBD1. The J segment lost 1 base and the V segment lost 0 bases, leaving 9 bases of the junction unmatched. This CDR3 contains 18 residues. The germline gives CDR1 SGHRS, CDR2 YFSETQ. CDR3 DNA sequence: TGCGCCAGCAGCTTGGGGGACAGGGGTTTATTGGAGAACACTGAAGCTTTCTTT. Its protein is CASSLGDRGLLENTEAFF.

The V and J genes are TRBV5-4 and TRBJ2-7; D unresolved. Trimming stripped 4 bases from V and 4 bases from J, with 6 bases between. Germline assignment: CDR1 SGHNT and CDR2 YYREEE (reference sequence). The CDR3 loop spans 11 amino acids. CDR3 sequence reads: CASSAGYEQYF. The CDR3 region has the DNA TGTGCCAGCAGCGCCGGGTACGAGCAGTACTTC.

This clone was found once. The chain recombines TRBV6-1 with TRBJ1-6; unclear D gene. The germline V gene has CDR1 MNHNS and CDR2 SASEGT. CDR3 length equals 15 residues. V lost 3 bases and J 5 bases, leaving 11 bases between the germline ends. The CDR3 here is CASSELAANNSPLHF. The CDR3, as DNA: TGTGCCAGCAGTGAGTTGGCCGCAAATAATTCACCCCTCCACTTT.

The rearrangement joins TRBV6-1 to TRBJ1-2, with D uncertain. V lost 2 bases, J lost 2 bases, and 6 bases lay in between. The CDR3 covers 13 residues. CDR1 is MNHNS and CDR2 is SASEGT in the germline V gene. Here the CDR3 reads CASSETPNYGYTF. The CDR3 DNA reads as TGTGCCAGCAGTGAAACACCAAACTATGGCTACACCTTC.

This clone was seen just once. The chain links TRBV19 to TRBJ2-7, with 9 bases matching TRBD2. Trimming cost V 1 base and J 3 bases; bases outside gene matches: 4. Per germline, CDR1 LNHDA and CDR2 SQIVND (reference sequence). CDR3 length: 15 amino acids. CDR3 in DNA: TGTGCCAGTAGTATAGTAGCGGGGGCTTACTACGAGCAGTACTTC. Translation: CASSIVAGAYYEQYF.

V and J are TRBV29-1 and TRBJ2-7; no firm D call. The ends were cut back, 5 bases at V and 6 bases at J, with 14 bases in the middle. CDR1 is SQVTM, CDR2 ANQGSEA, per germline. The CDR3 is 12 amino acids. The CDR3 sequence: CSVSPPRGEQYF. CDR3 DNA: TGCAGCGTTTCCCCCCCGAGAGGCGAGCAGTACTTC.

The V and J genes are TRBV7-2 and TRBJ2-1; 13 nucleotides align to TRBD2. Germline CDR1 is SGHTA and CDR2 is FQGNSA. This CDR3 region has 19 residues. Losses at the gene ends were 5 bases for V and 8 bases for J; bases not matched to a gene: 18. CDR3 in amino acids: CASSPEGTLAGGRSDEQFF. The CDR3 DNA is TGTGCCAGCAGCCCCGAGGGTACACTAGCGGGGGGGCGTAGCGATGAGCAGTTCTTC.

This chain uses TRBV27 with TRBJ2-7; D unclear. CDR3 length: 13 residues. Trimming cost V 10 bases and J 7 bases, with 20 bases left between them. Germline V CDR1 and CDR2: MNHEY, SMNVEV (reference sequence). The CDR3 DNA reads TGTGCCACCAAGTCGAGGTGGCTAGGAGAGCAGTACTTC. Translating gives CATKSRWLGEQYF.

The rearrangement uses TRBV7-2 and TRBJ1-6; no clear D gene. Trimming removed 5 bases from V and 6 bases from J, with 14 bases in between. The CDR3 is 15 residues long. Germline V gene sequence: CDR1 SGHTA, CDR2 FQGNSA. This CDR3 is CASSPVRTTNSPLHF. The CDR3 nucleotides are TGTGCCAGCAGCCCGGTCAGGACTACTAATTCACCCCTCCACTTT.

The J gene is TRBJ2-7, the V gene TRBV7-2; TRBD2 aligns across 9 bases. Germline V gene sequence: CDR1 SGHTA, CDR2 FQGNSA. The CDR3 is 18 residues long. With 5 bases clipped from V and 3 bases from J, the junction kept 17 bases outside the gene matches. The CDR3 protein is CASSPLGLAGIKNYEQYF. The CDR3 nucleotides are TGTGCCAGCAGCCCCTTAGGGCTAGCGGGGATAAAGAACTACGAGCAGTACTTC. Combining the CDR3 with reference TRBV7-2 and TRBJ2-7 gives the whole variable domain GAGVSQSPSNKVTEKGKDVELRCDPISGHTALYWYRQSLGQGLEFLIYFQGNSAPDKSGLPSDRFSAERTGGSVSTLTIQRTQQEDSAVYLCASSPLGLAGIKNYEQYFGPGTRLTVT.

The gene calls are TRBV6-2 or TRBV6-3 and TRBJ2-5; TRBD1 is a possible D gene (5 bases). The CDR3 is 13 residues long. Germline values: CDR1 MNHEY, CDR2 SVGEGT. The V gene lost 2 bases and the J gene lost 5 bases, with 9 bases spanning the gap. The CDR3 region is CASSYRQRETQYF. CDR3 sequence (DNA): TGTGCCAGCAGTTACAGACAGAGGGAGACCCAGTACTTC.